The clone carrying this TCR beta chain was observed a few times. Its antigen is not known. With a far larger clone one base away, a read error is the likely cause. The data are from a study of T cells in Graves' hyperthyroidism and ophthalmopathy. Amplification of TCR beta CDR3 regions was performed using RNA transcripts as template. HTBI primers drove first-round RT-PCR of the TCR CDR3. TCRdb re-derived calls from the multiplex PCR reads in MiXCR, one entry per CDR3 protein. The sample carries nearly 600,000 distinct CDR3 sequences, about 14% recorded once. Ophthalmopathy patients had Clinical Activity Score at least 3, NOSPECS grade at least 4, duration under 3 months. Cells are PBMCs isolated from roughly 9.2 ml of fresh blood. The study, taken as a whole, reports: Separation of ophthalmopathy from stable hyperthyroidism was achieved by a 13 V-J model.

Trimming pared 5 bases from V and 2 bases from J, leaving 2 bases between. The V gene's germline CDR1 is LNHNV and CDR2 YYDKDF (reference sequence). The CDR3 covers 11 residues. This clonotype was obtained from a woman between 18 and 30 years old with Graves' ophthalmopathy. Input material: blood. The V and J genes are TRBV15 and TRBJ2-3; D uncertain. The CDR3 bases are TGTGCCACCAGCCTCACAGATACGCAGTATTTT. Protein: CATSLTDTQYF.